Listed here are 28 T cell receptor beta chains from one sample, sequenced in a study of blood T cell repertoires in COVID-19. Sequencing was performed with immunoSEQ multiplex PCR; in TCRdb, only in-frame clones are kept and a portion is missing. The data contain 95,000 to 100,000 clones, more than 70% of them seen just once; the ten biggest clones take up roughly 11%. The material sequenced was peripheral blood. All receptors come from a woman in her twenties or thirties with acute or convalescent COVID-19.

This clone was counted a single time. This chain links TRBV6-5 with TRBJ2-3; 10 bases agree with TRBD2. This CDR3 region has 15 residues. Per the germline V gene, CDR1 is MNHEY and CDR2 is SVGAGI. Trimming took 5 bases from V and 6 from J; bases not matched to a gene: 8. This CDR3 reads CASSPRLAGVDTQYF. In DNA form, the CDR3 reads TGTGCCAGCAGTCCCCGTCTAGCGGGGGTGGATACGCAGTATTTT.

This chain connects TRBV4-2 to TRBJ2-2, with D possibly being TRBD2 (6 bases). From germline, CDR1 is LGHNA and CDR2 YNFKEQ. The CDR3 runs 15 residues. The V gene lost 8 bases and the J gene lost 6 bases, with 19 bases spanning the gap. In nucleotides, the CDR3 is TGTGCCAGCTCGCCGGGAGTCCAGTTCGCCGGGGAGCTGTTTTTT. This gives the protein CASSPGVQFAGELFF.

The chain recombines TRBV28 with TRBJ2-1, with 7 bases aligning to TRBD1. Looked up from germline, CDR1 is MDHEN and CDR2 is SYDVKM. The V and J ends lost 6 bases and 3 bases, in that order; junction bases with no gene match: 11. The CDR3 runs 16 residues. CDR3 region: CASSSIRDSSYNEQFF. The CDR3 nucleotides read TGTGCCAGCAGCTCAATCCGGGACAGCAGCTACAATGAGCAGTTCTTC.

The J gene is TRBJ1-2, the V gene TRBV6-5; D may be TRBD1 (5 bases). V was cut by 6 bases and J by 2 bases, with 13 bases left in between. The CDR3 length is 14 residues. CDR1 and CDR2 from the germline V gene are MNHEY and SVGAGI. The CDR3, as DNA: TGTGCCAGCAGGACCCGGGGGTTGAACTATGGCTACACCTTC. Its protein is CASRTRGLNYGYTF.

Only one count was recorded for this clone. This chain joins TRBV2 and TRBJ2-3, with TRBD1 as a possible D gene (5 bases). The CDR3 has 15 residues. V lost 2 bases to trimming and J lost 0 bases, with 9 bases between them. CDR1 and CDR2 (germline): SNHLY, FYNNEI. CDR3 residues: CASSERQGSTDTQYF. As DNA, the CDR3 is TGTGCCAGCAGTGAAAGGCAGGGCAGCACAGATACGCAGTATTTT.

This chain uses TRBV4-1 with TRBJ2-7; weak D call: TRBD2 (6 bases). The germline V gene has CDR1 MGHRA and CDR2 YSYEKL. There are 14 residues in the CDR3. V was cut by 6 bases and J by 0 bases, with 12 bases left in between. The CDR3 region is CASSVGGGSYEQYF. The CDR3 coding sequence is TGCGCCAGCAGTGTCGGGGGTGGCTCCTACGAGCAGTACTTC.

This clone occurred once. The chain has TRBV5-6 and TRBJ2-1; 9 bases agree with TRBD2. The CDR3 has 15 residues. The germline CDR1 and CDR2 sequences are SGHDT and YYEEEE. The trim removed 2 bases at V and 5 bases at J, leaving 5 bases unmatched. The CDR3: CASSFRGGAHNEQFF. CDR3 nucleotides: TGTGCCAGCAGCTTCCGCGGGGGGGCCCACAATGAGCAGTTCTTC. Together with reference TRBV5-6 and TRBJ2-1, the CDR3 gives the full variable domain: DAGVTQSPTHLIKTRGQQVTLRCSPKSGHDTVSWYQQALGQGPQFIFQYYEEEERQRGNFPDRFSGHQFPNYSSELNVNALLLGDSALYLCASSFRGGAHNEQFFGPGTRLTVL.

The CDR3 DNA reads TGTGCCACCAGCACCAAAAGGCTGGGACAGGGGTTGTACGAGCAGTACTTC. Translation: CATSTKRLGQGLYEQYF. This chain joins TRBV15 and TRBJ2-7, with 10 nucleotides matching TRBD1. V was clipped by 4 bases and J by 4 bases; unmatched bases: 13. This CDR3 spans 17 amino acids. Germline V lookup: CDR1 LNHNV, CDR2 YYDKDF (reference sequence).

V is TRBV21-1 and J is TRBJ1-4; no DNA check was done on the table's D call, TRBD1. TRBV21-1 corresponds to a pseudogene. The CDR3 runs 15 residues. The CDR3 DNA is TGTGCCAGCAGCGGCCGAACAGGGACTAATGAAAAACTGTTTTTT. Its protein product is CASSGRTGTNEKLFF.

The V and J genes are TRBV3-1 (or the pseudogene TRBV3-2) and TRBJ2-5; no clear D gene. The ends were cut back, 1 base at V and 1 base at J, with 7 bases in the middle. Germline V gene data show CDR1 as LGHDT and CDR2 as YNNKEL (reference sequence). This CDR3 has 14 amino acids. The CDR3 bases are TGTGCCAGCAGCCAAGGGGCAGCCCAAGAGACCCAGTACTTC. Protein: CASSQGAAQETQYF.

The rearrangement uses TRBV7-9 and TRBJ1-2; 8 bases are a match to TRBD1. There are 15 residues in the CDR3. The V and J ends lost 2 bases and 8 bases, in that order; junction bases with no gene match: 10. The germline V gene has CDR1 SEHNR and CDR2 FQNEAQ (reference sequence). The CDR3 DNA reads as TGTGCCAGCAGCTTAATGGGGACAGGACAAAGGGGCTACACCTTC. Residues: CASSLMGTGQRGYTF.

The CDR3, as DNA: TGTGCCAGCAAGGTGAGAGGGAATAATTCACCCCTCCACTTT. Protein: CASKVRGNNSPLHF. V is TRBV27 and J is TRBJ1-6; D ambiguous. CDR1 is MNHEY and CDR2 is SMNVEV in the germline V gene (reference sequence). V was shortened by 7 bases and J by 5 bases, with 12 bases between the two germline ends. The CDR3 runs 14 residues.

On this clone: The same CDR3 arises from other DNA sequences in this sample as well. The genes are TRBV18 and TRBJ1-1; D remains ambiguous. CDR1 KGHSH and CDR2 LQKENI come from the germline V gene. V was pared by 6 bases and J by 2 bases, with 13 bases between. The CDR3 is made up of 14 amino acids. The CDR3 reads CASSPQTGNTEAFF. CDR3 coding DNA: TGTGCCAGCTCCCCGCAGACGGGAAACACTGAAGCTTTCTTT.

The chain couples TRBV30 to TRBJ1-2; 7 nucleotides match TRBD1. The CDR3 spans 14 residues. Germline loops: CDR1 GTSNPN, CDR2 SVGIG (reference sequence). The ends lost 2 bases at V and 8 bases at J; junction bases unmatched: 11. The CDR3 sequence is CAWSFPGQLLGYTF. In nucleotides, the CDR3 is TGTGCCTGGAGTTTTCCGGGACAGCTACTCGGCTACACCTTC.

This clone was seen a few times. V is TRBV5-1 and J is TRBJ1-3, with D tentatively TRBD1 (6 bases). This CDR3 comprises 14 residues. Germline V gene sequence: CDR1 SGHRS, CDR2 YFSETQ. Trimming pared 2 bases from V and 8 bases from J, leaving 14 bases between. For the CDR3, the DNA is TGCGCCAGCAGCTTATGGACGGACAGCCACACCATATATTTT. Translating it yields CASSLWTDSHTIYF.

V and J are TRBV7-2 and TRBJ1-4; tentatively, D is TRBD1 (5 bases). V lost 5 bases and J lost 7, with 11 bases in between. The CDR3 is 13 amino acids. From germline, CDR1 is SGHTA and CDR2 FQGNSA. The CDR3 DNA reads TGTGCCAGCAGCCCCCGGAGGGGTGAAAAACTGTTTTTT. Encoded protein: CASSPRRGEKLFF.

The chain is built from TRBV11-1 and TRBJ1-1, with D hard to call. Germline CDR1 reads SGHAT; CDR2 reads FQDESV (reference sequence). CDR3 length equals 14 residues. V lost 4 bases and J lost 3, with 12 bases in between. Here the CDR3 reads CASSSTKSYTEAFF. CDR3 nucleotides: TGTGCCAGCAGCTCCACAAAATCGTACACTGAAGCTTTCTTT.

J is TRBJ1-1 and V is TRBV5-8; a possible D gene is TRBD1 (6 bases). The CDR3 consists of 15 residues. V was trimmed by 6 bases and J by 4 bases, leaving 19 bases between them. In germline, CDR1 is SGHTS, CDR2 YDEGEE. DNA of the CDR3: TGTGCCAGCACCCCGTTAGTGGGGGCTGTCACTGAAGCTTTCTTT. This codes for CASTPLVGAVTEAFF.

The chain employs TRBV28 and TRBJ1-2, with D tentatively TRBD1 (5 bases). V was shortened by 6 bases and J by 6 bases, with 14 bases between the two germline ends. Germline assignment: CDR1 MDHEN and CDR2 SYDVKM. There are 13 residues in the CDR3. The CDR3 DNA reads TGTGCCAGCAGAAGTTGGGGGGAAGATGGCTACACCTTC. This sequence encodes CASRSWGEDGYTF.

CDR3 coding DNA: TGTGCCTGGAGACCAGGGAGGGGGGCAGGCTACGAGCAGTACTTC. Protein product: CAWRPGRGAGYEQYF. This chain links TRBV30 with TRBJ2-7, with D maybe TRBD2 (7 bases). The CDR3 covers 15 residues. V was pared by 3 bases and J by 3 bases, with 18 bases between. Germline CDR1 GTSNPN, CDR2 SVGIG (reference sequence).

V gene TRBV28 combines with J gene TRBJ1-2, with D possibly being TRBD1 (6 bases). Germline V gene data show CDR1 as MDHEN and CDR2 as SYDVKM. The V end was cut by 4 bases, the J end by 5 bases, with 11 bases between. The CDR3 runs 13 residues. The CDR3 DNA is TGTGCCAGCAGTTCCTCAGGGGTGTATGGCTACACCTTC. This gives the protein CASSSSGVYGYTF.

The chain combines TRBV4-1 with TRBJ1-5; tentatively, D is TRBD1 (5 bases). V was cut by 4 bases and J by 2 bases, with 21 bases left in between. The CDR3 extends over 18 amino acids. Germline V gives CDR1 MGHRA, CDR2 YSYEKL. CDR3 sequence (DNA): TGCGCCAGCAGCCTCATCCTCGGGGGGTTTAGGGGCAATCAGCCCCAGCATTTT. Its translation: CASSLILGGFRGNQPQHF.

The CDR3 DNA is TGTGCCAGCAACAGGGACAATAACTATGGCTACACCTTC. Protein sequence: CASNRDNNYGYTF. J is TRBJ1-2 and V is TRBV9; possibly TRBD1 for D (6 bases). Germline CDR1 reads SGDLS; CDR2 reads YYNGEE. Trimming took off 6 bases at V and 1 base at J, with 10 bases between the two ends. CDR3 size: 13 residues.

The V and J genes are TRBV2 and TRBJ1-1, with D possibly TRBD1 on 6 matching bases. V was pared by 6 bases and J by 4 bases, with 12 bases between. Germline-derived CDR1 and CDR2 are SNHLY and FYNNEI. The length of the CDR3 is 13 residues. In DNA form, the CDR3 reads TGTGCCAGCAGCAGAGCAGGGGTCACTGAAGCTTTCTTT. Translating it yields CASSRAGVTEAFF.

This chain joins TRBV9 and TRBJ2-7; maybe TRBD1 (6 bases). This CDR3 is 16 amino acids long. Germline lookup yields CDR1 SGDLS and CDR2 YYNGEE. V lost 4 bases and J 3 bases, leaving 20 bases between the germline ends. This CDR3 reads CASSPRAGTMRYEQYF. The CDR3 region has the DNA TGTGCCAGCAGCCCCCGAGCCGGGACAATGCGCTACGAGCAGTACTTC.

This clone was seen a single time. The rearrangement joins TRBV9 to TRBJ2-6; 9 nucleotides line up with TRBD1. There are 17 residues in the CDR3. V lost 3 bases and J lost 1; bases outside the gene matches: 5. Looked up from germline, CDR1 is SGDLS and CDR2 is YYNGEE. CDR3 residues: CASSEGQGLSGANVLTF. The CDR3 nucleotides read TGTGCCAGCAGCGAGGGACAGGGACTATCTGGGGCCAACGTCCTGACTTTC.

The chain carries TRBV5-1 and TRBJ2-2; TRBD2 agrees at 8 bases. Germline lookup yields CDR1 SGHRS and CDR2 YFSETQ. V shed 6 bases and J 2 bases; nucleotides not matched to a gene: 9. The CDR3 sequence is 16 residues long. CDR3 bases: TGCGCCAGCACCCTATTTAGCGGGGACAACACCGGGGAGCTGTTTTTT. Translating gives CASTLFSGDNTGELFF. The variable domain in full, with the rest retrieved from reference TRBV5-1 and TRBJ2-2, is KAGVTQTPRYLIKTRGQQVTLSCSPISGHRSVSWYQQTPGQGLQFLFEYFSETQRNKGNFPGRFSGRQFSNSRSEMNVSTLELGDSALYLCASTLFSGDNTGELFFGEGSRLTVL.

The rearrangement uses TRBV5-5 and TRBJ1-2; tentatively, D is TRBD1 (6 bases). Germline V gene sequence: CDR1 SGHKS, CDR2 YYEKEE (reference sequence). Trimming took off 0 bases at V and 2 bases at J, with 23 bases between the two ends. The CDR3 is 19 amino acids. The CDR3 DNA is TGTGCCAGCAGCTTGGCAGGCGCGATACAGGGCCTACACAACTATGGCTACACCTTC. Translating it yields CASSLAGAIQGLHNYGYTF.